These T cell receptor beta chains were read from a single sample in a study of CD8+ T cells in alopecia areata. Data came from immunoSEQ multiplex PCR; TCRdb stores just in-frame clones and leaves some out. The repertoire holds about 98,000 clones, with roughly 42% as singletons. Sequenced input: CD4+ T cells sorted from blood. Source of these receptors: a human donor with alopecia areata. CDR3s include the opening cysteine and the closing phenylalanine or tryptophan. The D gene is left open where the match is weak. Rows give clone size only sometimes, using once, few, many, or a class for an expanded clone.

D	size	J	V	CDR3	DNA
TRBD2	few	TRBJ2-1	TRBV29-1	CSVERLAGSYNEQFF	TGCAGCGTTGAACGGCTAGCGGGGTCCTACAATGAGCAGTTCTTC
NA	few	TRBJ1-1	TRBV29-1	CSAGRVNTEAFF	TGCAGCGCCGGCAGGGTGAACACTGAAGCTTTCTTT
NA	NA	TRBJ1-3	TRBV29-1	CSVVTQSSGNTIYF	TGCAGCGTTGTAACGCAGAGCTCTGGAAACACCATATATTTT
NA	NA	TRBJ1-2	TRBV30	CACSGGGIGGYTF	TGTGCCTGCTCCGGTGGGGGAATCGGTGGCTACACCTTC
NA	few	TRBJ2-1	TRBV9	CASSVEGSGLHEQFF	TGTGCCAGCAGCGTAGAAGGTTCAGGGTTACACGAGCAGTTCTTC
NA	few	TRBJ1-2	TRBV29-1	CSVGGSGGYTF	TGCAGCGTTGGAGGGTCCGGAGGCTACACCTTC
NA	NA	TRBJ2-7	TRBV4-3	CASSQDLLAREQYF	TGCGCCAGCAGCCAAGATCTGCTAGCCCGCGAGCAGTACTTC
NA	NA	TRBJ2-7	TRBV20-1	CSADGDYEQYF	TGCAGTGCCGACGGGGACTACGAGCAGTACTTC
NA	NA	TRBJ2-3	TRBV5-1	CASSSVRGRTDTQYF	TGCGCCAGCAGCTCAGTCAGGGGACGCACAGATACGCAGTATTTT
NA	once	TRBJ1-1	TRBV6-6	CASSYSADTEAFF	TGTGCCAGCAGTTACTCGGCAGACACTGAAGCTTTCTTT
TRBD1	NA	TRBJ1-2	TRBV29-1	CSATRDSSNYGYTF	TGCAGCGCAACCCGGGACAGCTCTAACTATGGCTACACCTTC
NA	NA	TRBJ2-3	TRBV30	CAWSPGMGTDTQYF	TGTGCCTGGAGCCCAGGGATGGGCACAGATACGCAGTATTTT
NA	NA	TRBJ2-4	TRBV18	CASSPTGPKNIQYF	TGTGCCAGCTCACCGACAGGCCCCAAAAACATTCAGTACTTC
NA	NA	TRBJ2-7	TRBV11-2	CASSLVGREAYEQYF	TGTGCCAGCAGCTTAGTTGGACGGGAAGCCTACGAGCAGTACTTC
NA	few	TRBJ2-1	TRBV14	CASSQFRGEVQFF	TGTGCCAGCAGCCAATTCAGGGGAGAAGTGCAGTTCTTC
NA	NA	TRBJ1-3	TRBV30	CAWIWGAGNTIYF	TGTGCCTGGATTTGGGGCGCTGGAAACACCATATATTTT
TRBD1	NA	TRBJ2-1	TRBV4-3	CASSQGQASSYNEQFF	TGCGCCAGCAGCCAGGGACAGGCGAGCTCCTACAATGAGCAGTTCTTC
TRBD1	NA	TRBJ1-2	TRBV29-1	CSIWTGLTLYGYTF	TGCAGCATTTGGACAGGGCTAACCCTCTATGGCTACACCTTC
NA	NA	TRBJ2-1	TRBV30	CAWTNLAYNEQFF	TGTGCCTGGACTAATCTAGCCTACAATGAGCAGTTCTTC
TRBD1	NA	TRBJ1-1	TRBV30	CAWNNRGNTEAFF	TGTGCCTGGAACAACAGGGGGAACACTGAAGCTTTCTTT
NA	few	TRBJ2-1	TRBV7-2	CASSLTPDNEQFF	TGTGCCAGCAGCTTAACCCCTGACAATGAGCAGTTCTTC
NA	NA	TRBJ1-2	TRBV29-1	CSAKNPNRTAHYGYTF	TGCAGCGCTAAGAACCCTAACAGGACAGCGCATTATGGCTACACCTTC
TRBD2	NA	TRBJ2-1	TRBV29-1	CSVGPSWTSGSGNEQFF	TGCAGCGTTGGCCCCTCCTGGACTAGCGGGAGTGGTAATGAGCAGTTCTTC
NA	few	TRBJ2-5	TRBV5-1	CASQQETQYF	TGCGCCAGCCAACAAGAGACCCAGTACTTC
NA	medium-sized	TRBJ2-7	TRBV11-2	CASSLPGYEQYF	TGTGCCAGCAGCTTGCCAGGCTACGAGCAGTACTTC
NA	few	TRBJ2-1	TRBV28	CASSLVGVREQFF	TGTGCCAGCAGTTTAGTGGGGGTACGGGAGCAGTTCTTC
NA	NA	TRBJ1-2	TRBV7-2	CASSFRGASGYTF	TGTGCCAGCAGCTTCAGGGGCGCATCTGGCTACACCTTC
TRBD2	NA	TRBJ2-1	TRBV19	CASSVTSGGHNEQFF	TGTGCCAGTAGTGTTACTAGCGGGGGCCACAATGAGCAGTTCTTC
NA	many	TRBJ1-2	TRBV7-3	CASSPGPGYYGYTF	TGTGCCAGCAGCCCAGGTCCGGGCTACTATGGCTACACCTTC
TRBD2	NA	TRBJ2-1	TRBV29-1	CSVEAGTSGGNEQFF	TGCAGCGTTGAAGCGGGGACTAGCGGGGGCAATGAGCAGTTCTTC
TRBD2	few	TRBJ2-7	TRBV29-1	CSVVGLAGGSHEQYF	TGCAGCGTTGTGGGACTAGCGGGAGGGTCCCACGAGCAGTACTTC
NA	NA	TRBJ1-2	TRBV30	CAWSIPGRYYGYTF	TGTGCCTGGTCGATTCCGGGCCGATACTATGGCTACACCTTC
NA	NA	TRBJ1-2	TRBV29-1	CSVEGGDPNLYGYTF	TGCAGCGTTGAAGGAGGGGATCCTAACCTCTATGGCTACACCTTC
NA	NA	TRBJ1-1	TRBV30	CAWGGGMNTEAFF	TGTGCCTGGGGGGGCGGGATGAACACTGAAGCTTTCTTT
TRBD2	few	TRBJ2-1	TRBV7-6	CASSTPSGGPREQFF	TGTGCCAGCAGCACCCCTAGCGGGGGGCCCCGGGAGCAGTTCTTC
NA	NA	TRBJ2-1	TRBV15	CATSRDYNEQFF	TGTGCCACCAGCCGGGACTACAATGAGCAGTTCTTC
NA	NA	TRBJ1-5	TRBV30	CAWSEQFNQPQHF	TGTGCCTGGAGTGAACAGTTCAATCAGCCCCAGCATTTT
TRBD1	NA	TRBJ2-2	TRBV7-6	CASSFRGPIRNTGELFF	TGTGCCAGCAGCTTCAGGGGGCCGATCCGGAACACCGGGGAGCTGTTTTTT
NA	NA	TRBJ2-7	TRBV4-1	CASSQLAPGDEQYF	TGCGCCAGCAGCCAACTCGCCCCAGGGGACGAGCAGTACTTC
NA	NA	TRBJ2-7	TRBV28	CATSVYYEQYF	TGTGCCACTTCTGTCTACTACGAGCAGTACTTC